The 16 T cell receptor beta chains below were found in one sample sequenced in a study of blood T cells in healthy people across ages. PCR was performed a second time for roughly 6 to 12 cycles using a sample-barcoded 5' primer and a J-beta primer mix. MiXCR was run by TCRdb on the 5' RACE reads, yielding one entry per CDR3 protein. The data contain 850,000 to 1,100,000 distinct CDR3 sequences, 35% to 45% of them singletons. The sample consisted of blood. Every receptor here comes from a man between 18 and 29 years old in good health.

In the case of this clonotype: A much larger clone sits a single nucleotide away, making a read error possible. This CDR3 is CSSEIRDNERYF. The CDR3 region has the DNA TGCAGCTCTGAAATCAGGGATAATGAGCGGTACTTC. The J gene is TRBJ2-5, the V gene TRBV29-1; possible D gene TRBD1, 5 bases. CDR3 length: 12 amino acids. Germline CDR1 and CDR2: SQVTM and ANQGSEA. V was pared by 8 bases and J by 13 bases, with 23 bases between.

This chain uses TRBV29-1 with TRBJ1-1; the match to TRBD1 covers 7 bases. Trimming at V came to 3 bases and at J to 1 base, leaving 5 bases not matched to a gene. The CDR3 totals 14 residues. Germline CDR1 is SQVTM and CDR2 is ANQGSEA. The CDR3 loop is CSVDGQEGNTEAFF. The CDR3 DNA sequence: TGCAGCGTTGATGGACAGGAGGGGAACACTGAAGCTTTCTTT.

The J gene is TRBJ2-5, the V gene TRBV11-1; tentative D call: TRBD1 (6 bases). Trimming took 3 bases from V and 0 from J, leaving 14 bases between them. Germline V lookup: CDR1 SGHAT, CDR2 FQDESV (reference sequence). The CDR3 has 16 amino acids. CDR3 in amino acids: CASSLRVGQNQETQYF. CDR3 nucleotide sequence: TGTGCCAGCAGCTTGAGGGTCGGACAGAACCAAGAGACCCAGTACTTC.

This chain uses TRBV20-1 with TRBJ1-5; D is perhaps TRBD1 (5 bases). Between the trimmed V and J ends, which lost 0 bases and 4 bases, there was a span of 16 bases. This CDR3 comprises 16 residues. Germline V CDR1 and CDR2: DFQATT, SNEGSKA (reference sequence). The CDR3 nucleotides read TGCAGTGCTAGAGATCCAGGAGGGACGGGGAATCAGCCCCAGCATTTT. Residues: CSARDPGGTGNQPQHF.

The chain uses TRBV20-1 and TRBJ2-5; maybe TRBD1 (6 bases). V shed 3 bases and J shed 0 bases, with 8 bases lying between them. CDR1 DFQATT and CDR2 SNEGSKA come from the germline V gene (reference sequence). This CDR3 is built from 13 residues. CDR3 amino acids: CSARDSDQETQYF. The DNA of the CDR3 is TGCAGTGCTAGGGACAGCGACCAAGAGACCCAGTACTTC.

This clonotype has more than one count but fewer than ten. The V gene is TRBV5-1, the J gene TRBJ2-4; 7 bases line up with TRBD1. The better agreement between TRBJ2-7 and the DNA end casts doubt on the J call. The length of the CDR3 is 16 residues. Germline V gene lookup returns CDR1 SGHRS and CDR2 YFSETQ. CDR3 in DNA: TGCGCCAGCAGCTTGGAATTTGGGACAGAAACTTACGAGCAGTACTTC. Translation: CASSLEFGTETYEQYF.

The CDR3 loop is CASSVATMGGSTGELFF. For the CDR3, the DNA is TGTGCCAGCAGCGTAGCTACGATGGGGGGATCCACCGGGGAGCTGTTTTTT. The rearrangement joins TRBV9 to TRBJ2-2; D may be TRBD2 (6 bases). The CDR3 runs 17 residues. Germline-derived CDR1 and CDR2 are SGDLS and YYNGEE. Trimming left V 0 bases short and J 4 bases short, with 16 bases between.

Details on this clonotype: An end of the junction differs from the germline gene, which may be a read error. The CDR3: CAISKSEDTEAFF. The CDR3 region has the DNA TGTGCCATCAGTAAGTCTGAGGACACTGAAGCTTTCTTT. V and J are TRBV10-3 and TRBJ1-1; no clear D gene. The V gene's germline CDR1 is ENHRY and CDR2 SYGVKD. This CDR3 has 13 residues.

CDR3 sequence: CASSRWVGSNQPQHF. The CDR3 DNA is TGTGCCAGCAGTCGCTGGGTCGGCAGCAATCAGCCCCAGCATTTT. This chain joins TRBV25-1 and TRBJ1-5; D unclear. V was pared by 5 bases and J by 1 base, with 12 bases between. Germline V CDR1 and CDR2: MGHDK, SYGVNS. The length of the CDR3 is 15 residues. The entire variable domain, with the rest obtained from reference TRBV25-1 and TRBJ1-5, is as follows: EADIYQTPRYLVIGTGKKITLECSQTMGHDKMYWYQQDPGMELHLIHYSYGVNSTEKGDLSSESTVSRIRTEHFPLTLESARPSHTSQYLCASSRWVGSNQPQHFGDGTRLSIL.

This clonotype was found a few times. The V gene is TRBV20-1, the J gene TRBJ1-2; D is unresolved. V was pared by 0 bases and J by 6 bases, with 17 bases between. The length of the CDR3 is 15 residues. The germline V gene encodes CDR1 DFQATT and CDR2 SNEGSKA (reference sequence). CDR3 in DNA: TGCAGTGCTAGAGACGCCGGACGGTCATATGATGGCTACACCTTC. It yields the protein CSARDAGRSYDGYTF.

The rearrangement uses TRBV5-1 and TRBJ1-1, with D perhaps TRBD1 (6 bases). V was cut by 1 base and J by 3 bases, with 13 bases left in between. Looked up from germline, CDR1 is SGHRS and CDR2 is YFSETQ. The CDR3 length is 15 residues. The CDR3 sequence is CASSLRGVRDTEAFF. The CDR3 DNA sequence: TGCGCCAGCAGCTTGAGGGGGGTAAGAGACACTGAAGCTTTCTTT.

The chain uses TRBV15 and TRBJ1-4; 8 positions agree with TRBD1. The CDR3 has 13 residues. The junction had 8 bases not matched to a gene; V was cut back by 8 bases and J by 9 bases. The V gene's germline CDR1 is LNHNV and CDR2 YYDKDF (reference sequence). The CDR3, as DNA: TGTGCCACCGACGACAGGGGTTATCAAAAACTGTTTTTT. Translating gives CATDDRGYQKLFF. The whole variable domain, filled in from reference TRBV15 and TRBJ1-4, reads DAMVIQNPRYQVTQFGKPVTLSCSQTLNHNVMYWYQQKSSQAPKLLFHYYDKDFNNEADTPDNFQSRRPNTSFCFLDIRSPGLGDTAMYLCATDDRGYQKLFFGSGTQLSVL.

This clonotype occurred many times. The chain uses TRBV12-3 or TRBV12-4 and TRBJ2-6, with D possibly being TRBD1 or TRBD2 (6 bases each). V lost 5 bases and J 13 bases, leaving 12 bases between the germline ends. The CDR3 is made up of 12 amino acids. CDR3 protein: CASSLTGRVLTF. For the CDR3, the DNA is TGTGCCAGCAGTCTCACAGGGAGGGTCCTGACTTTC.

This clonotype was seen a handful of times. The CDR3 loop is CASSLGEARGYTF. In DNA, the CDR3 is TGCGCCAGCAGCTTGGGAGAGGCGCGTGGCTACACCTTC. This rearrangement joins TRBV5-1 to TRBJ1-2; the D is unclear. The germline V gene encodes CDR1 SGHRS and CDR2 YFSETQ. V was shortened by 0 bases and J by 7 bases, with 10 bases between the two germline ends. The length of the CDR3 is 13 residues.

The genes are TRBV3-1 and TRBJ2-1; D uncertain. With 1 base removed from V and 0 bases from J, the gap between germline ends came to 10 bases. Germline V gene sequence: CDR1 LGHDT, CDR2 YNNKEL (reference sequence). This CDR3 has 16 amino acids. This CDR3 is CASSQGPVSSYNEQFF. CDR3 sequence (DNA): TGTGCCAGCAGCCAAGGTCCAGTCAGCTCCTACAATGAGCAGTTCTTC.

The rearrangement uses TRBV25-1 and TRBJ1-3; D unresolved. V gave up 3 bases and J gave up 0 bases, with 12 bases separating them. The CDR3 totals 16 residues. Germline values: CDR1 MGHDK, CDR2 SYGVNS. The CDR3 DNA follows: TGTGCCAGCAGTGAGGGTCTTTGGAGCTCTGGAAACACCATATATTTT. The encoded protein is CASSEGLWSSGNTIYF.